One sample yielded the 13 T cell receptor beta chains listed below, sequenced in a study of CD8+CD57+ T cells in acquired aplastic anemia. Sequencing involved patients with CD8+CD57+ cell expansion previously shown by flow cytometry. Researchers used genomic DNA as the template to profile TCR beta VDJ and CDR3. TCRdb re-called the reads through MiXCR, storing one row per CDR3 protein. Found here are just over 450,000 distinct CDR3 sequences, about a third of them singletons; the top ten hold approximately 0.82%. Sequences were obtained from sorted CD4+, CD8+, or CD8+CD57+ T cells (not recorded which) from PBMCs. Receptor source: a human donor with aplastic anemia.

Concerning this clonotype itself: This likely comes from a read error, as the CDR3 has no conserved phenylalanine or tryptophan at its end. This chain connects TRBV6-5 to TRBJ1-5; no clear D. CDR3 length equals 17 residues. Germline lookup yields CDR1 MNHEY and CDR2 SVGAGI. V lost 0 bases and J lost 3, with 15 bases in between. CDR3 residues: CASSYSLSRQLNQPQHL. The CDR3 DNA reads TGTGCCAGCAGTTACTCGTTAAGTAGGCAGCTCAATCAGCCCCAGCATCTT.

This clonotype appeared a few times. The chain uses TRBV7-3 and TRBJ1-1, with D possibly being TRBD1 (5 bases). The CDR3 spans 14 residues. Germline V lookup: CDR1 SGHTA, CDR2 FQGTGA. V gave up 3 bases and J gave up 4 bases, with 12 bases separating them. CDR3 nucleotides: TGTGCCAGCAGCTTCGTCCAGGGAAGCACTGAAGCTTTCTTT. Encoded protein: CASSFVQGSTEAFF. The whole variable domain, filled in from reference TRBV7-3 and TRBJ1-1, reads GAGVSQTPSNKVTEKGKYVELRCDPISGHTALYWYRQSLGQGPEFLIYFQGTGAADDSGLPNDRFFAVRPEGSVSTLKIQRTERGDSAVYLCASSFVQGSTEAFFGQGTRLTVV.

V usage is TRBV19 and J usage is TRBJ2-7, with D tentatively TRBD1 or TRBD2 (5 bases each). Between the trimmed V and J ends, which lost 5 bases and 1 base, there was a span of 12 bases. The CDR3 consists of 14 residues. Germline CDR1 LNHDA, CDR2 SQIVND (reference sequence). The CDR3 coding sequence is TGTGCCAGTAGTCGGGACCAAAGATCCTACGAGCAGTACTTC. Residues: CASSRDQRSYEQYF.

The sample holds a few counts of this clonotype. The chain uses TRBV30 and TRBJ1-5; D not resolved. Germline V gene data show CDR1 as GTSNPN and CDR2 as SVGIG (reference sequence). This CDR3 comprises 13 residues. Trimming shortened V by 5 bases and J by 1 base, and 9 bases separated the two germline ends. CDR3 DNA: TGTGCCTGGGCGGCGGGGAGCAATCAGCCCCAGCATTTT. The encoded protein is CAWAAGSNQPQHF.

With respect to this clonotype: A much larger clone lies a single base off, so this may be a read error. The chain combines TRBV5-6 with TRBJ1-2; possible D gene TRBD1, 6 bases. Germline V gene data show CDR1 as SGHDT and CDR2 as YYEEEE. V was cut by 5 bases and J by 2 bases, with 13 bases left in between. The CDR3 loop spans 14 amino acids. The CDR3 DNA reads as TGTGCCAGCAGTACGGGCGGACAGAACTATGGCTACACCTTC. Residues: CASSTGGQNYGYTF.

This clonotype showed up just a few times. The chain combines TRBV11-1 with TRBJ2-1, with 9 bases that match TRBD2. Per the germline V gene, CDR1 is SGHAT and CDR2 is FQDESV (reference sequence). The CDR3 totals 16 residues. After removal of 4 bases from V and 7 bases from J, the junction contained 11 bases not matched to a gene. The CDR3 region has the DNA TGTGCCAGCAGCTACCGAGCTAGCGGGAATAGAAATGAGCAGTTCTTC. Protein: CASSYRASGNRNEQFF.

The sample holds many counts of this clonotype. V gene TRBV9 combines with J gene TRBJ2-3, with 10 bases aligning to TRBD2. V shed 0 bases and J 2 bases; nucleotides not matched to a gene: 3. Looked up from germline, CDR1 is SGDLS and CDR2 is YYNGEE. The CDR3 totals 16 residues. The CDR3 loop reads CASSVALAGVTDTQYF. The DNA for the CDR3 is TGTGCCAGCAGCGTAGCCCTAGCGGGAGTCACAGATACGCAGTATTTT.

This clonotype has a handful of counts. The genes are TRBV6-6 and TRBJ1-1; D not certain. The V end was cut by 4 bases, the J end by 2 bases, with 11 bases between. The CDR3 is made up of 14 amino acids. The V gene's germline CDR1 is MNHNY and CDR2 SVGAGI (reference sequence). CDR3 sequence: CASSSSVRNTEAFF. CDR3 nucleotides: TGTGCCAGCAGTTCCTCGGTGAGAAACACTGAAGCTTTCTTT.

The chain employs TRBV19 and TRBJ1-3; no firm D call. This CDR3 is 15 amino acids long. Looked up from germline, CDR1 is LNHDA and CDR2 is SQIVND (reference sequence). Written as DNA, the CDR3 is TGTGTCAGCAGTTACTCTGGGAGTATTGGAAACACCATATATTTT. Amino acid sequence: CVSSYSGSIGNTIYF.

This rearrangement joins TRBV5-1 to TRBJ2-5; 9 bases fit TRBD1. The V segment lost 0 bases and the J segment 4 bases; nucleotides outside the gene matches: 4. The CDR3 runs to 15 residues. Germline V lookup: CDR1 SGHRS, CDR2 YFSETQ. The CDR3 nucleotides read TGCGCCAGCAGCTTGGTGGGACAGGGTGGAGAGACCCAGTACTTC. This gives the protein CASSLVGQGGETQYF.

A note on this clonotype: A read error may explain this, as a much larger clone is one base away. The chain combines TRBV7-2 with TRBJ2-7, with unresolved D. Germline V lookup: CDR1 SGHTA, CDR2 FQGNSA. This CDR3 spans 12 amino acids. V was pared by 1 base and J by 5 bases, with 6 bases between. Written as DNA, the CDR3 is TGTGCCAGCAGCTTAGTCGTCCACGAGCAGTACTTC. Translating it yields CASSLVVHEQYF. Full variable domain (outside the CDR3, taken from reference TRBV7-2 and TRBJ2-7): GAGVSQSPSNKVTEKGKDVELRCDPISGHTALYWYRQSLGQGLEFLIYFQGNSAPDKSGLPSDRFSAERTGGSVSTLTIQRTQQEDSAVYLCASSLVVHEQYFGPGTRLTVT.

This clonotype was counted at least ten times. The chain uses TRBV7-2 and TRBJ1-6; tentative D call: TRBD1 (5 bases). Germline V CDR1 and CDR2: SGHTA, FQGNSA. The CDR3 sequence is 14 residues long. V was clipped by 3 bases and J by 2 bases, with 5 bases between them. CDR3 nucleotide sequence: TGTGCCAGCAGCTTGGGGCCCTATAATTCACCCCTCCACTTT. Translating gives CASSLGPYNSPLHF.

As to this clonotype: A junction boundary mismatches the germline segment, possibly from a read error. The chain uses TRBV19 and TRBJ2-5; no reliable D call. The CDR3 contains 8 residues. Looked up from germline, CDR1 is LNHDA and CDR2 is SQIVND (reference sequence). CDR3 amino acids: CASSTRDF. The CDR3 nucleotides read TGTGCCAGTAGTACCCGGGACTTC.